These T cell receptor beta chains were read from a single sample in a study of OX40 agonist ivuxolimab in advanced cancers. Sequenced by immunoSEQ multiplex PCR; TCRdb stores in-frame clones only, minus some. Among around 100,000 clones, 90% to 95% were seen once, and the ten largest hold roughly 0.27%. Sequenced here: CD4+ or CD8+ T cells sorted from blood, sampled in a trial of the OX40 agonist ivuxolimab. The receptors shown here come from an adult with an advanced solid tumor such as melanoma, head and neck, liver or kidney cancer. The CDR3 runs from the conserved cysteine through the conserved F or W. Fields, in order: CDR3 length, J gene, V gene, D gene, clone size, CDR3 protein, CDR3 DNA. The D gene is left open where the match is weak. The size field is filled for only some rows; it gives once, few, many or a size class.

len: 17; j_gene: TRBJ2-5; v_gene: TRBV5-4; d_gene: TRBD2; abundance: few; CDR3aa: CASSFFVGGGIQETQYF; CDR3nt: TGTGCCAGCAGCTTCTTCGTTGGCGGGGGGATCCAAGAGACCCAGTACTTC
len: 12; j_gene: TRBJ2-4; v_gene: TRBV6-6; d_gene: .; abundance: .; CDR3aa: CASSVDENIQYF; CDR3nt: TGTGCCAGCAGTGTAGATGAAAACATTCAGTACTTC
len: 13; j_gene: TRBJ1-4; v_gene: TRBV18; d_gene: .; abundance: .; CDR3aa: CASSPGSDEKLFF; CDR3nt: TGTGCCAGCTCACCGGGCTCGGATGAAAAACTGTTTTTT
len: 14; j_gene: TRBJ2-3; v_gene: TRBV11-2; d_gene: .; abundance: .; CDR3aa: CASSPRQSTDTQYF; CDR3nt: TGTGCCAGCAGCCCCCGACAGAGCACAGATACGCAGTATTTT
len: 15; j_gene: TRBJ2-6; v_gene: TRBV2; d_gene: .; abundance: .; CDR3aa: CASSDLGSGANVLTF; CDR3nt: TGTGCCAGCAGTGATCTAGGGTCTGGGGCCAACGTCCTGACTTTC
len: 16; j_gene: TRBJ2-1; v_gene: TRBV5-4; d_gene: TRBD1; abundance: .; CDR3aa: CASSSEPQGQYNEQFF; CDR3nt: TGTGCCAGCAGCTCGGAACCACAGGGGCAATACAATGAGCAGTTCTTC
len: 17; j_gene: TRBJ1-3; v_gene: TRBV4-1; d_gene: .; abundance: .; CDR3aa: CASSQEFQGSVGNTIYF; CDR3nt: TGCGCCAGCAGCCAAGAGTTTCAGGGATCAGTTGGAAACACCATATATTTT
len: 14; j_gene: TRBJ1-2; v_gene: TRBV28; d_gene: TRBD1; abundance: once; CDR3aa: CASYTGGAGYGYTF; CDR3nt: TGTGCCAGCTACACAGGGGGCGCAGGGTATGGCTACACCTTC
len: 13; j_gene: TRBJ1-1; v_gene: TRBV30; d_gene: .; abundance: .; CDR3aa: CAWSGPGHTEAFF; CDR3nt: TGTGCCTGGAGCGGTCCGGGACACACTGAAGCTTTCTTT
len: 12; j_gene: TRBJ1-1; v_gene: TRBV7-2; d_gene: .; abundance: once; CDR3aa: CASSLGVTEAFF; CDR3nt: TGTGCCAGCAGCTTAGGGGTCACTGAAGCTTTCTTT
len: 18; j_gene: TRBJ2-3; v_gene: TRBV15; d_gene: TRBD2; abundance: .; CDR3aa: CATSRGIAGDPRTDTQYF; CDR3nt: TGTGCCACCAGCAGAGGAATAGCGGGAGACCCTCGCACAGATACGCAGTATTTT
len: 15; j_gene: TRBJ2-7; v_gene: TRBV28; d_gene: TRBD2; abundance: .; CDR3aa: CASNGAWRGDYEQYF; CDR3nt: TGTGCCAGCAATGGGGCCTGGCGGGGGGATTATGAGCAGTACTTC
len: 15; j_gene: TRBJ1-2; v_gene: TRBV23-1; d_gene: .; abundance: .; CDR3aa: CASSQSTPSNYGYTF; CDR3nt: TGCGCCAGCAGTCAATCCACACCTTCTAACTATGGCTACACCTTC
len: 14; j_gene: TRBJ1-5; v_gene: TRBV28; d_gene: .; abundance: .; CDR3aa: CASRAGTGHQPQHF; CDR3nt: TGTGCCAGCAGGGCCGGGACGGGTCATCAGCCCCAGCATTTT
len: 12; j_gene: TRBJ1-5; v_gene: TRBV1; d_gene: .; abundance: .; CDR3aa: CTSRQCRQPQHF; CDR3nt: TGCACCAGCAGACAATGCCGACAGCCCCAGCATTTT
len: 14; j_gene: TRBJ1-5; v_gene: TRBV2; d_gene: TRBD1; abundance: .; CDR3aa: CASSLGQGGQPQHF; CDR3nt: TGTGCCAGCAGTCTCGGACAGGGGGGTCAGCCCCAGCATTTT
len: 17; j_gene: TRBJ2-3; v_gene: TRBV5-1; d_gene: TRBD2; abundance: .; CDR3aa: CASSFLAGGPGTDTQYF; CDR3nt: TGCGCCAGCAGCTTCCTAGCGGGGGGGCCCGGCACAGATACGCAGTATTTT
len: 15; j_gene: TRBJ2-7; v_gene: TRBV6-6; d_gene: .; abundance: .; CDR3aa: CASTHSGRSSYGQYF; CDR3nt: TGTGCCAGCACCCACTCAGGGAGGAGCTCCTACGGGCAGTACTTC
len: 16; j_gene: TRBJ2-3; v_gene: TRBV5-3; d_gene: .; abundance: .; CDR3aa: CARSKSGQEAPDTQYF; CDR3nt: TGTGCCAGAAGCAAATCAGGCCAGGAGGCCCCAGATACGCAGTATTTT
len: 14; j_gene: TRBJ1-4; v_gene: TRBV5-8; d_gene: .; abundance: .; CDR3aa: CASSLRESNEKLFF; CDR3nt: TGTGCCAGCAGTCTCAGGGAGTCTAATGAAAAACTGTTTTTT
len: 13; j_gene: TRBJ1-1; v_gene: TRBV12-5; d_gene: .; abundance: .; CDR3aa: CASGSLLNTEAFF; CDR3nt: TGTGCTAGTGGTTCCCTACTGAACACTGAAGCTTTCTTT
len: 14; j_gene: TRBJ1-2; v_gene: TRBV11-3; d_gene: .; abundance: .; CDR3aa: CASSSLGLNYGYTF; CDR3nt: TGTGCCAGCAGCTCCTTAGGACTTAACTATGGCTACACCTTC
len: 13; j_gene: TRBJ1-2; v_gene: TRBV6-1; d_gene: TRBD1; abundance: few; CDR3aa: CASSEWTGGGYTF; CDR3nt: TGTGCCAGCAGTGAGTGGACAGGGGGAGGCTACACCTTC
len: 16; j_gene: TRBJ1-1; v_gene: TRBV4-1; d_gene: TRBD1; abundance: .; CDR3aa: CASSPGQGAARAEAFF; CDR3nt: TGCGCCAGCAGCCCCGGACAGGGGGCGGCGAGGGCTGAAGCTTTCTTT
len: 13; j_gene: TRBJ2-1; v_gene: TRBV30; d_gene: TRBD2; abundance: once; CDR3aa: CAWNRDYLNEQFF; CDR3nt: TGTGCCTGGAACCGGGACTACTTGAATGAGCAGTTCTTC
len: 17; j_gene: TRBJ2-3; v_gene: TRBV15; d_gene: .; abundance: .; CDR3aa: CATSRVSRLADRNTQYF; CDR3nt: TGTGCCACCAGCAGAGTCTCGCGGCTAGCGGACAGGAATACGCAGTATTTT
len: 15; j_gene: TRBJ2-2; v_gene: TRBV5-1; d_gene: .; abundance: .; CDR3aa: CASSLDRVNTGELFF; CDR3nt: TGCGCCAGCAGCTTGGACAGGGTGAACACCGGGGAGCTGTTTTTT
len: 15; j_gene: TRBJ2-3; v_gene: TRBV6-6; d_gene: .; abundance: .; CDR3aa: CASSYVDVHTDTQYF; CDR3nt: TGTGCCAGCAGTTACGTAGACGTTCACACAGATACGCAGTATTTT
len: 13; j_gene: TRBJ1-5; v_gene: TRBV5-1; d_gene: TRBD1; abundance: .; CDR3aa: CASSLGGSQPQHF; CDR3nt: TGCGCCAGCAGCTTAGGGGGCAGCCAGCCCCAGCATTTT
len: 13; j_gene: TRBJ1-5; v_gene: TRBV6-6; d_gene: .; abundance: .; CDR3aa: CASTSFGGQPQHF; CDR3nt: TGTGCCAGCACCTCCTTCGGTGGTCAGCCCCAGCATTTT
len: 13; j_gene: TRBJ1-1; v_gene: TRBV4-3; d_gene: .; abundance: .; CDR3aa: CASSQETYTEAFF; CDR3nt: TGCGCCAGCAGCCAAGAGACGTACACTGAAGCTTTCTTT
len: 17; j_gene: TRBJ2-1; v_gene: TRBV6-1; d_gene: TRBD2; abundance: .; CDR3aa: CASSGTSGIPSYNEQFF; CDR3nt: TGTGCCAGCAGTGGGACTAGCGGGATTCCCTCCTACAATGAGCAGTTCTTC
len: 18; j_gene: TRBJ2-1; v_gene: TRBV28; d_gene: TRBD2; abundance: once; CDR3aa: CASSFLTSGGARYNEQFF; CDR3nt: TGTGCCAGCAGTTTCTTGACTAGCGGGGGGGCCAGATACAATGAGCAGTTCTTC
len: 15; j_gene: TRBJ1-2; v_gene: TRBV28; d_gene: TRBD1; abundance: .; CDR3aa: CASTKGQGANYGYTF; CDR3nt: TGTGCCAGCACTAAGGGACAGGGCGCTAACTATGGCTACACCTTC
len: 15; j_gene: TRBJ1-5; v_gene: TRBV28; d_gene: TRBD1; abundance: once; CDR3aa: CASADRARGNQPQHF; CDR3nt: TGTGCCAGCGCGGACAGGGCGAGGGGCAATCAGCCCCAGCATTTT
len: 13; j_gene: TRBJ1-4; v_gene: TRBV30; d_gene: TRBD1; abundance: .; CDR3aa: CAWSEQGAGKLFF; CDR3nt: TGTGCCTGGAGTGAGCAGGGGGCCGGAAAACTGTTTTTT
len: 15; j_gene: TRBJ2-1; v_gene: TRBV28; d_gene: TRBD2; abundance: .; CDR3aa: CASSTASGGFNEQFF; CDR3nt: TGTGCCAGCAGCACCGCTAGCGGGGGGTTCAATGAGCAGTTCTTC
len: 13; j_gene: TRBJ2-5; v_gene: TRBV7-9; d_gene: .; abundance: .; CDR3aa: CASSLGRQETQYF; CDR3nt: TGTGCCAGCAGCTTAGGTCGCCAAGAGACCCAGTACTTC
len: 12; j_gene: TRBJ2-5; v_gene: TRBV6-1; d_gene: .; abundance: .; CDR3aa: CASSEGGATQYF; CDR3nt: TGTGCCAGCAGTGAGGGGGGGGCGACCCAGTACTTC
len: 14; j_gene: TRBJ1-3; v_gene: TRBV28; d_gene: .; abundance: few; CDR3aa: CASAEGGSGNTIYF; CDR3nt: TGTGCCAGCGCGGAAGGCGGCTCTGGAAACACCATATATTTT
len: 15; j_gene: TRBJ1-2; v_gene: TRBV7-9; d_gene: .; abundance: .; CDR3aa: CASSLEIQGGYGYTF; CDR3nt: TGTGCCAGCAGCTTAGAAATACAGGGAGGCTATGGCTACACCTTC
len: 16; j_gene: TRBJ1-3; v_gene: TRBV4-3; d_gene: .; abundance: .; CDR3aa: CASSQDPFISGNTIYF; CDR3nt: TGCGCCAGCAGCCAAGATCCGTTCATCTCTGGAAACACCATATATTTT
len: 14; j_gene: TRBJ1-5; v_gene: TRBV4-2; d_gene: TRBD1; abundance: .; CDR3aa: CASSSRTGDQPQHF; CDR3nt: TGTGCCAGCAGCAGCCGGACAGGGGACCAGCCCCAGCATTTT
len: 17; j_gene: TRBJ2-2; v_gene: TRBV9; d_gene: TRBD2; abundance: .; CDR3aa: CASSARGMAGGGGELFF; CDR3nt: TGTGCCAGCAGCGCCCGGGGGATGGCGGGAGGAGGCGGGGAGCTGTTTTTT
len: 15; j_gene: TRBJ1-6; v_gene: TRBV21-1; d_gene: .; abundance: .; CDR3aa: CASSAPQGYNSPLHF; CDR3nt: TGTGCCAGCAGCGCACCACAGGGGTATAATTCACCCCTCCACTTT